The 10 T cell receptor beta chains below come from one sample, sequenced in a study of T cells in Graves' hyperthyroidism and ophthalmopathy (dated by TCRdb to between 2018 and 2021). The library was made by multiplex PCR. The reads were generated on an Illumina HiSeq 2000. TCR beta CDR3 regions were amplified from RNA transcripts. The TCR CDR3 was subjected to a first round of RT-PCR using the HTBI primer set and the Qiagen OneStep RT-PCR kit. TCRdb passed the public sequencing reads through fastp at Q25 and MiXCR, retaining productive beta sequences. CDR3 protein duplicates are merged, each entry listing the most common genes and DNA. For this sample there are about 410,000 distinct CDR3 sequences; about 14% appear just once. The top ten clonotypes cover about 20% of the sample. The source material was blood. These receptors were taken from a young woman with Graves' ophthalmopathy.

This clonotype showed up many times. CDR3 bases: TGTGCCAGCAGCCTAGGACAGGAGAGCTCCTATAATTCACCCCTCCACTTT. Residues: CASSLGQESSYNSPLHF. This sequence joins TRBV2 and TRBJ1-6; TRBD1 matches at 7 bases. CDR3 length equals 17 residues. Germline V CDR1 and CDR2: SNHLY, FYNNEI. V trimming: 6 bases; J trimming: 0 bases; junction bases outside the gene matches: 8.

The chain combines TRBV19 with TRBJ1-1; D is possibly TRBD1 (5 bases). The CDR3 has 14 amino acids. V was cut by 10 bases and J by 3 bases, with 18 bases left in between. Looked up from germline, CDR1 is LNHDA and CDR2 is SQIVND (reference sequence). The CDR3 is CAIRMTVWDTEAFF. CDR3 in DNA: TGTGCCATCCGGATGACAGTTTGGGACACTGAAGCTTTCTTT.

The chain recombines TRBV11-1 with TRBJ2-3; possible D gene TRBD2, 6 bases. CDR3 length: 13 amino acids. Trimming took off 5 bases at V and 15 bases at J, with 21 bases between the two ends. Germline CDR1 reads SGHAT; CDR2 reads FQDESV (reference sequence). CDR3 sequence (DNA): TGTGCCAGCAGCCCCCAAGACGGGGGTACGCCATATTTT. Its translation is CASSPQDGGTPYF.

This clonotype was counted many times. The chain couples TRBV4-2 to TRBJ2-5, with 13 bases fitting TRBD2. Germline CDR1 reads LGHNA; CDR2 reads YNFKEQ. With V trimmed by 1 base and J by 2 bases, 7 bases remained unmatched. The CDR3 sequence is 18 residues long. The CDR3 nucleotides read TGTGCCAGCAGCCAAGCCGATAGGACTAGCGGGGGACAAGAGACCCAGTACTTC. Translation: CASSQADRTSGGQETQYF.

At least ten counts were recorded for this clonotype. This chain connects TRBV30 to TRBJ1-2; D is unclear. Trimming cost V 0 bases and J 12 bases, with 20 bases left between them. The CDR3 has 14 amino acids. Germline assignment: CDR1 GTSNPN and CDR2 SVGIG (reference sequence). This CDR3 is CAWSVRKMTEPHTF. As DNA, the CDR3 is TGTGCCTGGAGTGTACGTAAGATGACGGAACCGCACACCTTC. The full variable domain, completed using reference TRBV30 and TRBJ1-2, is SQTIHQWPATLVQPVGSPLSLECTVEGTSNPNLYWYRQAAGRGLQLLFYSVGIGQISSEVPQNLSASRPQDRQFILSSKKLLLSDSGFYLCAWSVRKMTEPHTFGSGTRLTVV.

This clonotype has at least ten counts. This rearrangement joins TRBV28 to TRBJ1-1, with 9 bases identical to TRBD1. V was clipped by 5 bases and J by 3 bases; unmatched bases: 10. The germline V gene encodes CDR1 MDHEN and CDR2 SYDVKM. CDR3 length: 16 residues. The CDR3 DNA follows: TGTGCCAGCAGTATTATCATCCGGGACAGGGACACTGAAGCTTTCTTT. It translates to CASSIIIRDRDTEAFF.

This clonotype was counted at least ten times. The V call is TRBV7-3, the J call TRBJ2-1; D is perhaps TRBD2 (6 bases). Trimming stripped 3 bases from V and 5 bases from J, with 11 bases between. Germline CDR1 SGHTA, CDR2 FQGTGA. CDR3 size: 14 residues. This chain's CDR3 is CASSFGEVHNEQFF. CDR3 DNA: TGTGCCAGCAGCTTCGGGGAGGTCCACAATGAGCAGTTCTTC. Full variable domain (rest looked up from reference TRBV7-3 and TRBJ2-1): GAGVSQTPSNKVTEKGKYVELRCDPISGHTALYWYRQSLGQGPEFLIYFQGTGAADDSGLPNDRFFAVRPEGSVSTLKIQRTERGDSAVYLCASSFGEVHNEQFFGPGTRLTVL.

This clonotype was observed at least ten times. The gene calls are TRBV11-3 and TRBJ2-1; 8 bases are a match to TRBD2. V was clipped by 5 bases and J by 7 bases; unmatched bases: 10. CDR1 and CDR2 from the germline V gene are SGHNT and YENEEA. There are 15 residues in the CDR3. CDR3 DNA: TGTGCCAGCAGCCCCGGGGGGGGCCTACGTAATGAGCAGTTCTTC. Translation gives CASSPGGGLRNEQFF. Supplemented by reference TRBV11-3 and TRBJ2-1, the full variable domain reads EAGVVQSPRYKIIEKKQPVAFWCNPISGHNTLYWYLQNLGQGPELLIRYENEEAVDDSQLPKDRFSAERLKGVDSTLKIQPAELGDSAVYLCASSPGGGLRNEQFFGPGTRLTVL.

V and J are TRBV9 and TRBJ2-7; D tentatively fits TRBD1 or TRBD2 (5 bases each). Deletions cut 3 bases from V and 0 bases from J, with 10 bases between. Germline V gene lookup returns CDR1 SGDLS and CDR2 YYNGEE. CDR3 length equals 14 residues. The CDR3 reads CASSGGESSYEQYF. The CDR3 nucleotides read TGTGCCAGCAGCGGAGGGGAGAGCTCCTACGAGCAGTACTTC.

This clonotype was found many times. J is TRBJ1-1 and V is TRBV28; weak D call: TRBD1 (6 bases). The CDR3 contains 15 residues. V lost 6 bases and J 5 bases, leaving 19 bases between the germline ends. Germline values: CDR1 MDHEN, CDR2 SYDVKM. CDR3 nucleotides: TGTGCCAGCAGCTCTGCCGGGGGGCTTGGGACTGAAGCTTTCTTT. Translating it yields CASSSAGGLGTEAFF.